These 8 T cell receptor beta chains originate from one sample sequenced in a study of blood T cells in healthy people across ages. Primed by a sample-barcoded 5' primer and a J-beta primer mix, a second PCR proceeded for roughly 7 to 12 cycles. Each CDR3 protein is one row after TCRdb ran MiXCR on the 5' RACE reads. This sample yields 850,000 to 1,000,000 distinct CDR3 sequences, of which roughly 51% are seen a single time; around a fifth belongs to the top ten. Material: blood. The origin of the receptors is a woman in her sixties in good health.

This clonotype has more than one count but fewer than ten. The chain carries TRBV6-1 and TRBJ2-3, with TRBD2 matching over 8 bases. This CDR3 comprises 16 residues. J gave up 5 bases and V 4 bases, and 11 bases lay outside the gene matches. Germline V gene sequence: CDR1 MNHNS, CDR2 SASEGT. The CDR3 DNA reads as TGTGCCAGCAGTGTATTTAGGCGGGAGGAGGGAGATACGCAGTATTTT. Protein product: CASSVFRREEGDTQYF.

J is TRBJ2-5 and V is TRBV27; 8 bases align to TRBD2. The CDR3 consists of 15 residues. Unmatched junction bases numbered 8, after V lost 3 bases and J lost 5 bases. Germline CDR1 MNHEY, CDR2 SMNVEV (reference sequence). This chain's CDR3 is CASSFQREKEETQYF. The CDR3 nucleotides are TGTGCCAGCAGTTTCCAGCGGGAGAAGGAGGAGACCCAGTACTTC.

The gene calls are TRBV3-1 and TRBJ2-1; 7 nucleotides match TRBD1. Germline trimming cut 2 bases from V and 7 bases from J; bases unmatched to any gene: 2. From germline, CDR1 is LGHDT and CDR2 YNNKEL (reference sequence). This CDR3 comprises 13 residues. The CDR3: CASSQFRGNEQFF. CDR3 in DNA: TGTGCCAGCAGCCAATTCAGGGGGAATGAGCAGTTCTTC.

This clonotype has more than one count but fewer than ten. The V gene is TRBV4-1, the J gene TRBJ2-7; the match to TRBD2 covers 8 bases. Germline V gives CDR1 MGHRA, CDR2 YSYEKL. The V segment lost 0 bases and the J segment 3 bases; nucleotides outside the gene matches: 7. This CDR3 spans 16 amino acids. The CDR3 DNA sequence: TGCGCCAGCAGCCAAGATTTCGGGACTAGGGGCTACGAGCAGTACTTC. This sequence encodes CASSQDFGTRGYEQYF.

This sequence joins TRBV20-1 and TRBJ2-1; 8 bases match TRBD2. Germline assignment: CDR1 DFQATT and CDR2 SNEGSKA (reference sequence). The junction had 16 bases not matched to a gene; V was cut back by 5 bases and J by 10 bases. This CDR3 has 15 amino acids. The CDR3 DNA is TGCAGTGCTCGCCCCGGGAGCGGGAGTAAGTTGGAGCAGTTCTTC. This sequence encodes CSARPGSGSKLEQFF.

CDR3: CASSKDRGFISPLHF. CDR3 bases: TGTGCCAGCAGTAAAGACAGGGGGTTTATTTCACCCCTCCACTTT. V is TRBV27 and J is TRBJ1-6; 9 nucleotides align to TRBD1. V shed 5 bases, J shed 9 bases, and the junction held 8 bases outside the gene matches. The CDR3 has 15 amino acids. CDR1 and CDR2 from the germline V gene are MNHEY and SMNVEV (reference sequence).

Regarding this clonotype: A read error may produce the germline difference seen at one junction end. This chain links TRBV9 with TRBJ2-4, with D perhaps TRBD2 (7 bases). CDR3 length: 14 amino acids. Germline lookup yields CDR1 SGDLS and CDR2 YYNGEE. The CDR3 DNA reads as TGTGCCGGCAGCGTAGGGGGGGCCGAAAACATTCAGTACTTC. Translation: CAGSVGGAENIQYF.

The rearrangement links TRBV6-2 or TRBV6-3 to TRBJ2-3; D not certain. The V gene's germline CDR1 is MNHEY and CDR2 SVGEGT. The CDR3 has 14 residues. Trimming left V 10 bases short and J 0 bases short, with 14 bases between. As DNA, the CDR3 is TGTGCCACCGTCCGAGTTTGGAGCACAGATACGCAGTATTTT. Protein: CATVRVWSTDTQYF.